Listed below are T cell receptor beta chains from one sample, sequenced in a study of shared clonotypes between healthy human individuals. Only in-frame clones appear in the TCRdb table, and some are missing; sequencing was by immunoSEQ multiplex PCR. The sample records over 850,000 clones, around three quarters being singletons. Sequencing was done on a sample of memory CD4+ T cells from PBMCs. The receptor source for this set is a man younger than 35 in good health. Some clones in this sample may be carry-over from other donors' samples. Each CDR3 is given with its conserved first and last residue. The D gene is left open where the match is weak. Expanded clones get a size class; other rows say once, few or many, or leave the size out.

clone size | D gene | J gene | V gene | CDR3 DNA | CDR3 protein
. | . | TRBJ1-1 | TRBV5-1 | TGCGCCAGCAGCTTTGTCGGGGGGACGACAGTCAACACTGAAGCTTTCTTT | CASSFVGGTTVNTEAFF
. | . | TRBJ2-3 | TRBV4-1 | TGCGCCAGCAGCCAAGATGTGGCCAGGGTAAGGGATACGCAGTATTTT | CASSQDVARVRDTQYF
. | . | TRBJ2-3 | TRBV28 | TGTGCCAGCAGTTCCCACGGGACGGCTAGCACAGATACGCAGTATTTT | CASSSHGTASTDTQYF
. | TRBD1 | TRBJ2-7 | TRBV7-8 | TGTGCCAGCATCCCTCTCGGGACAGGGCTTGGAGAGCAGTACTTC | CASIPLGTGLGEQYF
. | . | TRBJ2-5 | TRBV10-3 | TGTGCCATCACTTCGGACTTGGGAGGCCAAGAGACCCAGTACTTC | CAITSDLGGQETQYF
. | . | TRBJ1-4 | TRBV2 | TGTGCCAGCAGTGAATACGGGCGGGGAACTAATGAAAAACTGTTTTTT | CASSEYGRGTNEKLFF
few | . | TRBJ1-1 | TRBV15 | TGTGCCACCAGCAGAGGGTCTAACGCTGAAGCTTTCTTT | CATSRGSNAEAFF
. | . | TRBJ1-4 | TRBV7-9 | TGTGCCAGCAGCTTAACTGAAAGGTTGCGAGGTGAAAAACTGTTTTTT | CASSLTERLRGEKLFF
. | . | TRBJ2-1 | TRBV4-2 | TGTGCCAGCAGCCGCCAATCCCAGGCGGGAACCTACAATGAGCAGTTCTTC | CASSRQSQAGTYNEQFF
. | . | TRBJ2-7 | TRBV28 | TGTGCCAGCAGTCATCGGGGCAGGGAGCAGTACTTC | CASSHRGREQYF
few | . | TRBJ2-2 | TRBV18 | TGTGCCAGCTCACCACCGTCCACGCGGGCCGGGGAGCTGTTTTTT | CASSPPSTRAGELFF
. | . | TRBJ2-5 | TRBV6-6 | TGTGCCAGCAGTTACGCCCAGGCCAGGGTGGAGACCCAGTACTTC | CASSYAQARVETQYF
few | . | TRBJ2-5 | TRBV20-1 | TGCAGTGTCCCCTACCAAGAGACCCAGTACTTC | CSVPYQETQYF
. | TRBD2 | TRBJ2-1 | TRBV4-3 | TGCGCCAGCAGCCAAGTAGGACGGAGCGGGAGTTTTTTGTATGAGCAGTTCTTC | CASSQVGRSGSFLYEQFF
. | . | TRBJ2-2 | TRBV21-1 | TGTGCCAGCAGCAAACTACACAAACCGGGACCGAAAAACACCGGGGAGCTGTTTTTT | CASSKLHKPGPKNTGELFF
. | . | TRBJ1-1 | TRBV5-1 | TGCGCCAGCAGACGGGAGGGATCCCAGTCCCCTGAAGCTTTCTTT | CASRREGSQSPEAFF
few | . | TRBJ1-5 | TRBV2 | TGTGCCAGCGGCGGGGATTATAGCAATCAGCCCCAGCATTTT | CASGGDYSNQPQHF
. | TRBD2 | TRBJ2-7 | TRBV5-1 | TGCGCCAGCAGCTTGGATAGCGGGGTCGAGCAGTACTTC | CASSLDSGVEQYF
. | TRBD1 | TRBJ1-4 | TRBV18 | TGTGCCAGCTCACCACCGGGACAGAGCAATGAAAAACTGTTTTTT | CASSPPGQSNEKLFF
. | TRBD1 | TRBJ1-3 | TRBV7-9 | TGTGCCAGCGAAATCCAGGGGGGCTCTGGAAACACCATATATTTT | CASEIQGGSGNTIYF
. | . | TRBJ2-1 | TRBV5-1 | TGCGCCAGCAGCTTGGACGGAGGGGGTGAGCAGTTCTTC | CASSLDGGGEQFF
. | TRBD2 | TRBJ2-5 | TRBV7-3 | TGTGCCAGCAGCCCCACACTAGCGGGAGGGGGGGAGACCCAGTACTTC | CASSPTLAGGGETQYF
. | . | TRBJ1-1 | TRBV12-5 | TGTGCTAGTGGTTTGGAGCCGGGGACTGAAGCTTTCTTT | CASGLEPGTEAFF
. | TRBD2 | TRBJ2-7 | TRBV28 | TGTGCCAGCAGTTTAGGTGGGGGAGCGGGAGGGAGCTACGAGCAGTACTTC | CASSLGGGAGGSYEQYF
. | . | TRBJ2-7 | TRBV7-2 | TGTGCCAGCAGACCCCCAGGGTTTTTCATTCTGTACTTC | CASRPPGFFILYF
. | . | TRBJ2-3 | TRBV28 | TGTGCCAGCTGGGCGGGCCAGACCGCAGATACGCAGTATTTT | CASWAGQTADTQYF
once | . | TRBJ1-4 | TRBV25-1 | TGTGCCAGCAGTGCCGTGAAGCCGGAAAAACTGTTTTTT | CASSAVKPEKLFF
few | . | TRBJ1-1 | TRBV7-9 | TGTGCCAGCAGCCGTGACAGTTTTGAAGCTTTCTTT | CASSRDSFEAFF
. | TRBD1 | TRBJ1-1 | TRBV10-3 | TGTGCCATCAGTACTGGGACAGGGGTGGCGAACACTGAAGCTTTCTTT | CAISTGTGVANTEAFF
. | TRBD1 | TRBJ1-1 | TRBV29-1 | TGCAGCGTTAAGGGGGCAGTAACTGAAGCTTTCTTT | CSVKGAVTEAFF
. | TRBD1 | TRBJ1-1 | TRBV6-5 | TGTGCCAGTGATGAAACAGGGGTCGGGACTCCGGCTTTCTTT | CASDETGVGTPAFF
. | . | TRBJ1-5 | TRBV18 | TGTGCCAGCTCACCCGGACAGACAAATCAGCCCCAGCATTTT | CASSPGQTNQPQHF
. | TRBD2 | TRBJ2-1 | TRBV6-5 | TGTGCCAGCAGTTACGCGGGGACTAACTACAATGAGCAGTTCTTC | CASSYAGTNYNEQFF
. | . | TRBJ1-2 | TRBV28 | TGTGCCAGCAGTCGGGTGTATGGCTACACCTTC | CASSRVYGYTF
few | . | TRBJ2-5 | TRBV28 | TGTGCCAGCTCTTCTACCGGGACCTCCGGGGAGACCCAGTACTTC | CASSSTGTSGETQYF
. | . | TRBJ2-7 | TRBV10-3 | TGTGCCATCAGTGATTCCGTCCGGGGTTCCTACGAGCAGTACTTC | CAISDSVRGSYEQYF
. | . | TRBJ2-1 | TRBV7-2 | TGTGCCAGCAGCCCCGAGGGAACCTCCTACAATGAGCAGTTCTTC | CASSPEGTSYNEQFF
few | . | TRBJ2-1 | TRBV20-1 | TGCAGTACGAGTATGGGCGATGAGCAGTTCTTC | CSTSMGDEQFF
. | . | TRBJ1-2 | TRBV14 | TGTGCCAGCAGCCAGGTTAGGACTGTGGCCGGTGGCTACACCTTC | CASSQVRTVAGGYTF
. | . | TRBJ2-5 | TRBV6-5 | TGTGCCAGCAGTGCAACCAGGGTACCTCAGGAGACCCAGTACTTC | CASSATRVPQETQYF
. | . | TRBJ2-5 | TRBV7-9 | TGTGCCAGCAGCCGTTCGGGGCTTGAGACCCAGTACTTC | CASSRSGLETQYF